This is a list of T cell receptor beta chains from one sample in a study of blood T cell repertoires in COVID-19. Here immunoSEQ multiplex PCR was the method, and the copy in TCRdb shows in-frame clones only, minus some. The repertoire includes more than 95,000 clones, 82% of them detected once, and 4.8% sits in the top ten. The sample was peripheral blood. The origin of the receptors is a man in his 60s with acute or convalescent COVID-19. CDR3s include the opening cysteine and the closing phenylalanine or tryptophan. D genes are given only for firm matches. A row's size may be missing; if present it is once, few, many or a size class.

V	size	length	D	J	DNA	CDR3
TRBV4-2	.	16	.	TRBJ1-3	TGTGCCAGCAGCCAAGTCGACAGGCCCTCTGGAAACACCATATATTTT	CASSQVDRPSGNTIYF
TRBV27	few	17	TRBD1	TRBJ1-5	TGTGCCAGCAGTCCCGAACTTCACAGGGGTGGCAATCAGCCCCAGCATTTT	CASSPELHRGGNQPQHF
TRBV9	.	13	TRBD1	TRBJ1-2	TGTGCCAGCAGCACCCAGACAGGGATAGGCTACACCTTC	CASSTQTGIGYTF
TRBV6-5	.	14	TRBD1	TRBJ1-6	TGTGCCAGCAAACAGACAGGGGGAAATTCACCCCTCCACTTT	CASKQTGGNSPLHF
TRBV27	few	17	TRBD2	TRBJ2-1	TGTGCCAGCAGTTTCCAGAGACTAGCGGGAGTTCTGAATGAGCAGTTCTTC	CASSFQRLAGVLNEQFF
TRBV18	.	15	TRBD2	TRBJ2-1	TGTGCCAGCTCACCCTCGACTAGCGGGGGTCATGAGCAGTTCTTC	CASSPSTSGGHEQFF
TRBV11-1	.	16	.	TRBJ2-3	TGTGCCAGCAGCTTAGAGGGGGGGGTATTCGCAGATACGCAGTATTTT	CASSLEGGVFADTQYF
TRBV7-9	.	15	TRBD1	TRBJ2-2	TGTGCCAGCAGCTTAGCGACAGGGCGTACCGGGGAGCTGTTTTTT	CASSLATGRTGELFF
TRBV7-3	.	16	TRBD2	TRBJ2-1	TGTGCCAGCAGCTTACTAGCGGACCGCTCCTACAATGAGCAGTTCTTC	CASSLLADRSYNEQFF
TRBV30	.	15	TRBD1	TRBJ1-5	TGTGCCTGGAGTACAGGGGGATATAGCAATCAGCCCCAGCATTTT	CAWSTGGYSNQPQHF
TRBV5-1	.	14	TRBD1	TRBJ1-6	TGCGCCAGCAGCGCAGGACAGGGTCTTTCACCCCTCCACTTT	CASSAGQGLSPLHF
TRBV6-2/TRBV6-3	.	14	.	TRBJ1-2	TGTGCCAGCAGTTACTCGACGGGATACTATGGCTACACCTTC	CASSYSTGYYGYTF
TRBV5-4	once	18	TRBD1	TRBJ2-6	TGTGCCAGCAGCATTTCCGGGACAGGGGGCTCTGGGGCCAACGTCCTGACTTTC	CASSISGTGGSGANVLTF
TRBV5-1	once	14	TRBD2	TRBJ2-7	TGCGCCAGCAGTAGGAGCGGGAGTCTCGACGAGCAGTACTTC	CASSRSGSLDEQYF
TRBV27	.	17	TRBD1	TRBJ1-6	TGTGCCAGCAGTTTATCGCATCCGACAGGGGGCACTTCACCCCTCCACTTT	CASSLSHPTGGTSPLHF
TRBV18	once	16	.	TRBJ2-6	TGTGCCAGCTGGCCGGGTCTCGGCTCTGGGGCCAACGTCCTGACTTTC	CASWPGLGSGANVLTF
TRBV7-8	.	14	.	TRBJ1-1	TGTGCCAGCAGCCATGATAGGGGGAGCACTGAAGCTTTCTTT	CASSHDRGSTEAFF
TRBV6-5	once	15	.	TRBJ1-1	TGTGCCAGCAGTTACCAAAACAGGAAGAACACTGAAGCTTTCTTT	CASSYQNRKNTEAFF
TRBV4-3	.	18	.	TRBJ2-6	TGCGCCAGCAGCCAAGATTACAGGAAGTACTCTGGGGCCAACGTCCTGACTTTC	CASSQDYRKYSGANVLTF
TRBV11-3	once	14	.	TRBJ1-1	TGTGCCAGCAGCCCTAACGGGGAATGGACTGAAGCTTTCTTT	CASSPNGEWTEAFF
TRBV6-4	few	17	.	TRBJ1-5	TGTGCCAGCAGTGAATCCCGCGGACAGTTCTCCAATCAGCCCCAGCATTTT	CASSESRGQFSNQPQHF
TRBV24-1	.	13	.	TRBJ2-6	TGTGCCACCCGGGACTCTGGGGCCAACGTCCTGACTTTC	CATRDSGANVLTF
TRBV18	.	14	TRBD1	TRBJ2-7	TGTGCCAGCTCACCAAACAGGGGCCTCTACGAGCAGTACTTC	CASSPNRGLYEQYF
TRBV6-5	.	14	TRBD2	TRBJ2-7	TGTGCCAGTGGCCCGGGACTAAGCTCCTACGAGCAGTACTTC	CASGPGLSSYEQYF
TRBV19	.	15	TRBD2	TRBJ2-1	TGTGCCAGTAGTATTTTTAGCGGGAGGGACAATGAGCAGTTCTTC	CASSIFSGRDNEQFF
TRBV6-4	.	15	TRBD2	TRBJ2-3	TGTGCCCGGGTGCGTGTAGCGGGAGCGGTAGATACGCAGTATTTT	CARVRVAGAVDTQYF
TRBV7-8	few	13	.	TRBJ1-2	TGTGCCAGCAGCTTCCGGGGAATGAATGGCTACACCTTC	CASSFRGMNGYTF
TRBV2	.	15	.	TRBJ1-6	TGTGCCAGCAGTCAGGGCCCTCCGCTTAATTCACCCCTCCACTTT	CASSQGPPLNSPLHF
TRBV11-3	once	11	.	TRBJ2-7	TGTGCCAGCAGCTTGCGGTCCGAGCAGTACTTC	CASSLRSEQYF
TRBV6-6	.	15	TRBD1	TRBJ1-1	TGTGCCAGCAGTCACCCACAGGGGGTGAACACTGAAGCTTTCTTT	CASSHPQGVNTEAFF
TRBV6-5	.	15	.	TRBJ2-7	TGTGCCAGCAGTTACTTGGGACAAAGGACCAACGAGCAGTACTTC	CASSYLGQRTNEQYF
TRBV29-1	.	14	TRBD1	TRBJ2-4	TGCAGCGTTGAGCAAGGGGGCGCCAAAAACATTCAGTACTTC	CSVEQGGAKNIQYF
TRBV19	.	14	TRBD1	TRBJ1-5	TGTGCCAGTAGTATTGGACAGGGGAATCAGCCCCAGCATTTT	CASSIGQGNQPQHF
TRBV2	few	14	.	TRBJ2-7	TGTGCCAGCAGTGCCAGGGTCAGCTCCTACGAGCAGTACTTC	CASSARVSSYEQYF
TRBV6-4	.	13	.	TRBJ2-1	TGTGCCAGCAGTGACTCGACTCATCGCGAGCAGTTCTTC	CASSDSTHREQFF
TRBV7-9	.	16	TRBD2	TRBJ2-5	TGTGCCAGCAGCTTAGCGCGGGGGGAAAGTGAGAGGGCCCAGTACTTC	CASSLARGESERAQYF
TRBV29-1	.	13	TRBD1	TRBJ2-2	TGCAGCGGTGGGGACAGTTACACCGGGGAGCTGTTTTTT	CSGGDSYTGELFF
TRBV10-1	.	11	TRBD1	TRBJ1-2	TGCGCCAGCCGGGGACAGGGAGGCTACACCTTC	CASRGQGGYTF
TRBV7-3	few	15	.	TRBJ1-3	TGTGCCAGCAGCTTAACGGCAGACTCTGGAAACACCATATATTTT	CASSLTADSGNTIYF
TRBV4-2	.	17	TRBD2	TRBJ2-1	TGTGCCAGCAGCCAATCCCTCGGGACTAGCGGGAGCAATGAGCAGTTCTTC	CASSQSLGTSGSNEQFF
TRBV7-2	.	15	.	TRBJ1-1	TGTGCCAGCAGCTCGGCCATGGGGGCCGACACTGAAGCTTTCTTT	CASSSAMGADTEAFF
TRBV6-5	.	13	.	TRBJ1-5	TGTGCCAGCAGTTACTCAGGGGATCAGCCCCAGCATTTT	CASSYSGDQPQHF
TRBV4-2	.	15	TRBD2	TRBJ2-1	TGTGCCAGCAGCCAAGAAACTAGCGGATACAATGAGCAGTTCTTC	CASSQETSGYNEQFF
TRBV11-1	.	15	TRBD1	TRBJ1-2	TGTGCCAGCAGCCCTAAGGACAGGGGAATGGATGGCTACACCTTC	CASSPKDRGMDGYTF
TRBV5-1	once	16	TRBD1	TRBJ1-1	TGCGCCAGCAGCTTGGCTTGGGGACAGATTAACACTGAAGCTTTCTTT	CASSLAWGQINTEAFF
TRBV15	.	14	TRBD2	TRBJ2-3	TGTGCCACCAGCAGAACTAGCGGGACAGATACGCAGTATTTT	CATSRTSGTDTQYF
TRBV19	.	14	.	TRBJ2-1	TGTGCCAGTAGGGGCTGGGGGGGCCGTAATGAGCAGTTCTTC	CASRGWGGRNEQFF
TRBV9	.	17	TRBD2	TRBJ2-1	TGTGCCAGCAGCGTAGGGGGATCTAGCGGGGTTTACAATGAGCAGTTCTTC	CASSVGGSSGVYNEQFF
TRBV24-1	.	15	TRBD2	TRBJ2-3	TGTGCCACCGGAGGGACTAGCGGGGCGACAGATACGCAGTATTTT	CATGGTSGATDTQYF
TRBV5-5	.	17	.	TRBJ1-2	TGTGCCAGCAGCTTGAGGCAGGGGACGATAGGGAACTATGGCTACACCTTC	CASSLRQGTIGNYGYTF
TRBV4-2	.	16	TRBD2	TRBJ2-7	TGTGCCAGCAGCCAAGATATAACTAGCGGGAGGTCCGAGCAGTACTTC	CASSQDITSGRSEQYF
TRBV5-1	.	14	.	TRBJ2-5	TGCGCCAGCAGCTTGACAGGAGGGCAAGAGACCCAGTACTTC	CASSLTGGQETQYF
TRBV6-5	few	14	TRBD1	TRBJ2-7	TGTGCCAGCAACCCTAGGACAGGGGGCTACGAGCAGTACTTC	CASNPRTGGYEQYF
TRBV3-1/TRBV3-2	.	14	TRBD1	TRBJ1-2	TGTGCCAGCAGTCTTAGGACAGGGGGCGTGGGCTACACCTTC	CASSLRTGGVGYTF
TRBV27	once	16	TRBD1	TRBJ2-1	TGTGCCAGCTCCCTCCGCCCGGGGACAGGGAACGCTGAGCAGTTCTTC	CASSLRPGTGNAEQFF
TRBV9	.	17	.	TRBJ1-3	TGTGCCAGCAGCCAAATACTGGATAGCACCTCTGGAAACACCATATATTTT	CASSQILDSTSGNTIYF
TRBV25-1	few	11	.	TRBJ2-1	TGTGCCAGCAGCCAATACAATGAGCAGTTCTTC	CASSQYNEQFF
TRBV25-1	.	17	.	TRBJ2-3	TGTGCCAGCAGTGGCCGCCGGGACACTTTCCTCACAGATACGCAGTATTTT	CASSGRRDTFLTDTQYF
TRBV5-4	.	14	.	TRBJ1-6	TGTGCCAGCAGCTTGGAAGGGGTCAATTCACCCCTCCACTTT	CASSLEGVNSPLHF
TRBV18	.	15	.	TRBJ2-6	TGTGCCAGCTCACCGGGGGAGGCTGGGGCCAACGTCCTGACTTTC	CASSPGEAGANVLTF